The 9 T cell receptor beta chains below were found in one sample sequenced in a study of cytomegalovirus exposure and HLA in healthy donors (dated by TCRdb to about 2017). Preparation of the library involved the immunoSEQ multiplex PCR assay. For the multiplex PCR, a mixture combining 60 forward primers for TCR Vbeta segments and 13 reverse primers for TCR Jbeta segments was used. TCRdb provides this immuneACCESS table in a form limited to in-frame rearrangements. Some clones are lacking; in checked studies, under half of them reflect an unresolved V gene, and why the rest are absent is not known. The sample table records under 200,000 clones; around three quarters of these occur just once. The biggest ten clones account for roughly 1.9% of the sample. Sequencing was carried out using PBMCs. The receptors here all came from a woman aged 25 to 45 in good health and CMV-seronegative.

The chain couples TRBV5-4 to TRBJ1-1; TRBD1 matches at 10 bases. This CDR3 has 18 residues. CDR1 is SGHNT and CDR2 is YYREEE in the germline V gene (reference sequence). V shed 4 bases, J shed 0 bases, and the junction held 12 bases outside the gene matches. Here the CDR3 reads CASSPNLGQGLLNTEAFF. CDR3 nucleotides: TGTGCCAGCAGCCCGAACCTGGGACAGGGGTTGTTGAACACTGAAGCTTTCTTT.

The chain uses TRBV7-2 and TRBJ2-3; 8 positions match TRBD1. This CDR3 comprises 18 residues. The V gene's germline CDR1 is SGHTA and CDR2 FQGNSA. The trim removed 4 bases at V and 0 bases at J, leaving 12 bases unmatched. The CDR3 here is CASSYPGTGEKSTDTQYF. The CDR3 DNA is TGTGCCAGCAGCTACCCCGGGACAGGCGAGAAAAGCACAGATACGCAGTATTTT.

V usage is TRBV4-2 and J usage is TRBJ2-1; D possibly corresponds to TRBD2 (5 bases). Between the trimmed V and J ends, which lost 4 bases and 10 bases, there was a span of 14 bases. The CDR3 extends over 13 amino acids. CDR1 is LGHNA, CDR2 YNFKEQ, per germline. For the CDR3, the DNA is TGTGCCAGCAGCCTTGAGGGAGCGCAAGAGCAGTTCTTC. Protein sequence: CASSLEGAQEQFF.

The rearrangement uses TRBV5-1 and TRBJ2-5; D possibly corresponds to TRBD1 (6 bases). The germline gives CDR1 SGHRS, CDR2 YFSETQ. The germline V and J ends were trimmed by 4 bases and 5 bases, with 12 bases remaining between them. The CDR3 spans 13 residues. CDR3 residues: CASSAQGTETQYF. The DNA of the CDR3 is TGCGCCAGCAGCGCCCAGGGGACGGAGACCCAGTACTTC. The full variable domain, in which reference TRBV5-1 and TRBJ2-5 provide the parts outside the CDR3, is KAGVTQTPRYLIKTRGQQVTLSCSPISGHRSVSWYQQTPGQGLQFLFEYFSETQRNKGNFPGRFSGRQFSNSRSEMNVSTLELGDSALYLCASSAQGTETQYFGPGTRLLVL.

The DNA of the CDR3 is TGTGCCAGCAGTGCCAACCAGCGGGAGATGTATGAGCAGTTCTTC. This codes for CASSANQREMYEQFF. The V call is TRBV2, the J call TRBJ2-1; 8 bases align to TRBD2. Germline CDR1 reads SNHLY; CDR2 reads FYNNEI. Losses at the gene ends were 4 bases for V and 8 bases for J; bases not matched to a gene: 10. The CDR3 runs to 15 residues.

The chain employs TRBV5-1 and TRBJ2-5; 8 nucleotides align to TRBD1. Trimming cost V 8 bases and J 11 bases; bases outside gene matches: 14. In germline, CDR1 is SGHRS, CDR2 YFSETQ. The CDR3 has 13 amino acids. The chain's CDR3 is CASTSGTGGGQYF. The CDR3 DNA sequence: TGCGCCAGTACCTCCGGGACAGGAGGCGGGCAGTACTTC.

V gene TRBV4-1 combines with J gene TRBJ2-2; TRBD2 matches 7 bases. This CDR3 region has 17 residues. Germline lookup yields CDR1 MGHRA and CDR2 YSYEKL. Unmatched junction bases numbered 7, after V lost 1 base and J lost 2 bases. In nucleotides, the CDR3 is TGCGCCAGCAGCCAAGCGCGGCTAGCGGTTAACACCGGGGAGCTGTTTTTT. Protein sequence: CASSQARLAVNTGELFF.

V usage is TRBV7-9 and J usage is TRBJ1-1; D might be TRBD1 (5 bases). Between the trimmed V and J ends, which lost 3 bases and 3 bases, there was a span of 11 bases. Germline V gives CDR1 SEHNR, CDR2 FQNEAQ (reference sequence). The CDR3 has 14 residues. CDR3 region: CASSFPGGYTEAFF. The CDR3 DNA reads TGTGCCAGCAGCTTCCCCGGGGGATACACTGAAGCTTTCTTT.

The chain combines TRBV18 with TRBJ2-1, with 14 positions matching TRBD2. The length of the CDR3 is 19 residues. Germline trimming cut 4 bases from V and 2 bases from J; bases unmatched to any gene: 10. Looked up from germline, CDR1 is KGHSH and CDR2 is LQKENI. The CDR3 is CASSRGTSGRGGTYNEQFF. DNA of the CDR3: TGTGCCAGCTCACGGGGGACTAGCGGGAGAGGAGGAACCTACAATGAGCAGTTCTTC.